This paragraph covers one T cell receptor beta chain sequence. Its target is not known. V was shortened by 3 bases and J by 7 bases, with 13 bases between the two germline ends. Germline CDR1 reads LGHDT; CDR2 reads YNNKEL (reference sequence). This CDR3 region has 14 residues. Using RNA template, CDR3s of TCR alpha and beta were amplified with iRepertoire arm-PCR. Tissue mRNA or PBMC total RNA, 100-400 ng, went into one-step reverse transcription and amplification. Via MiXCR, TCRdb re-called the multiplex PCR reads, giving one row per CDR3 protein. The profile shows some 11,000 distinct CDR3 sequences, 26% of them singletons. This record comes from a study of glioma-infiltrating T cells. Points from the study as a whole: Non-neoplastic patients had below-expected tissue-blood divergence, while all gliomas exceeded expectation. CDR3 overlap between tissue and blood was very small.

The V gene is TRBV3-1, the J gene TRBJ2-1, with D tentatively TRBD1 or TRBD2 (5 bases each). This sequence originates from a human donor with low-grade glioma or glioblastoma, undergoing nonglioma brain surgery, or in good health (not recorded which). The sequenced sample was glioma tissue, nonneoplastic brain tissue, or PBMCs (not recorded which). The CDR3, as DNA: TGTGCCAGCAGCCAGCACGGGACGCGGAATGAGCAGTTCTTC. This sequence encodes CASSQHGTRNEQFF.